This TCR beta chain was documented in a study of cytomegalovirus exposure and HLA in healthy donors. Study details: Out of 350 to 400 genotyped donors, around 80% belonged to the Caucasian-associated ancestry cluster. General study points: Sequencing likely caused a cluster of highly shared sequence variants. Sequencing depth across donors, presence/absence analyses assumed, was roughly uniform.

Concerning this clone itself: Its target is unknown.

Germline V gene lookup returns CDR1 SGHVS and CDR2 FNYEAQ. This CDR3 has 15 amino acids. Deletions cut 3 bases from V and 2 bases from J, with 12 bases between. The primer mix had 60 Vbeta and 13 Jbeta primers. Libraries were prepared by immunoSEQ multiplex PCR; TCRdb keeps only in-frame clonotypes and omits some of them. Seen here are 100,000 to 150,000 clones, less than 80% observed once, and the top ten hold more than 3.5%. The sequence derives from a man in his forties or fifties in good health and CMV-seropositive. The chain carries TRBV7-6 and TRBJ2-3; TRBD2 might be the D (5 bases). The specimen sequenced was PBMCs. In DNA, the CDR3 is TGTGCCAGCAGCTTGTTGCGAGGGAACACAGATACGCAGTATTTT. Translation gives CASSLLRGNTDTQYF.